The clone carrying this T cell receptor (beta chain) occurred a few times. The data are from a study of tumor-infiltrating lymphocytes in oesophageal squamous cell carcinoma. Via MiXCR, TCRdb re-called the PCR reads, giving one row per CDR3 protein. The sample includes 8,500 to 9,000 distinct CDR3 sequences, just over 65% seen only once; the top ten take about a third. Per the germline V gene, CDR1 is SEHNR and CDR2 is FQNEAQ (reference sequence). Trimming pared 5 bases from V and 1 base from J, leaving 11 bases between. The CDR3 totals 14 residues. This chain links TRBV7-9 with TRBJ1-2; TRBD1 might be the D (6 bases). This clonotype originated in a female donor with esophageal squamous cell carcinoma. Material for sequencing was esophageal tumor tissue. Here the CDR3 reads CASSQGHGNYGYTF. The CDR3 coding sequence is TGTGCCAGCAGCCAGGGACATGGTAACTATGGCTACACCTTC.